Listed here is a single T cell receptor beta chain. No count is recorded, but by frequency this clonotype is medium-sized (0.01 to 0.1%). Its antigen has not been determined. This sample was included in a study of CXCR3-negative and CXCR3-positive naive CD8 T cells (dated by TCRdb to the late 2010s). Broadly, across the study: In total, roughly 150 million TRB reads were obtained, or roughly 1.5 +/- 0.3 million reads per library. Diversity and physicochemical repertoire analyses covered some ten donors pooled from two independent experiments. TRBV-TRBJ cluster analysis included naive subsets from roughly 5 donors and memory cells from 3 donors. Overall study outcomes, separate from this receptor: Similar TRBV-TRBJ usage was shown by naive CXCR3-negative and CXCR3-positive cells from the same donor, whereas distinct patterns were shown by memory cells. Comparably high repertoire diversity was found in both naive subsets, whereas much lower repertoire diversity was found in memory CD8+ T cells. Because surface CD5, which is linked to self-reactivity in mice, was comparable between the naive subsets, TCR interaction strength was also inferred from the physicochemical properties of TRB CDR3s. Freshly isolated PBMCs were used for most assays because CXCR3 expression went down partially after cryopreservation.

TCRdb lists the instrument as NextSeq 550. The Human TCR Profiling Kit (MiLaboratory) was used to make UMI-labeled 5' RACE TRB cDNA libraries. The full amount of extracted RNA was used for cDNA synthesis, and the full amount of resulting cDNA was used for PCR amplification. Libraries were prepared in parallel with an identical number of PCR cycles. Processing in the source paper ran as follows. About 53,000 +/- 9,400 unique UMI-labeled TRB cDNA molecules per library were extracted with MIGEC and MiXCR, with at least two reads per UMI required. An average of roughly 40,000 +/- 10,000 functional in-frame TRB CDR3 nucleotide clonotypes without stop codons was found per library. After downsampling to 5000 UMI-labeled TRB molecules per sample, diversity metrics such as normalized Shannon-Wiener and Chao1 were calculated in VDJtools. VDJtools was used to calculate clonotype-size-weighted physicochemical properties of the central five CDR3 residues, namely interaction energy, strength, volume and Kidera factor 4. Each CDR3 protein sequence appears as one entry after TCRdb reprocessed the reads, and no DNA is included. In this record, the V and J calls reflect TCRdb's handling and not the investigators' own analysis. The table held for this sample gives 40,000 to 45,000 distinct CDR3 sequences. Approximately 14% of the sample is held by the ten biggest clonotypes.

The CDR3 runs 15 amino acids, cysteine and phenylalanine included. Nucleotide data are not available. Per the germline V gene (reference sequence), MNHEY is the CDR1 and SMNVEV is the CDR2. For each CD8+ T cell subset, flow sorting was done in triplicate, and 250,000 to 300,000 cells per subset went directly into RLT lysis buffer. Peripheral blood mononuclear cells were isolated from buffy coats by standard density gradient centrifugation. Total RNA was extracted from sorted cells using an RNeasy Mini Kit. The TCR originated in a human donor in good health. Some clones in this sample may be carry-over from other donors' samples. What was sequenced was memory CD8+ T cells from blood. The cell subset or site label corresponds to: conventional CD8+ memory T cells (TMEM), sorted as controls. The chain was built from TRBV27 and TRBJ2-1. The CDR3 has the sequence CASSFLGGSYNEQFF.